The sequence of this T cell receptor beta chain was determined in a study of beta chain features in type 1 diabetes. Overall study context: Cell yields, gender and age were similar in healthy donors and patients. Sorted cells from all samples, numbering roughly 100,000,000, were examined. Study-level results: In all four CD4+ subsets, TCRB CDR3 length was significantly, moderately reduced in type 1 diabetes. More deletions and fewer insertions at VDJ junctions were seen in type 1 diabetes patients.

Markers CD45RO/CCR7/CD25/CD127/CD95/CD27 served to sort CD4+ naive, central memory, regulatory and stem cell-like memory cells. All of the isolated RNA was reverse transcribed, so expressed TCRB transcripts were sequenced. Some clones are missing from TCRdb's copy, which holds only in-frame ones; the method was immunoSEQ multiplex PCR. The table shows approximately 730,000 clones, with around an eighth occurring only once. About this clone itself: Its target is unknown.

This sequence was found in a man between 18 and 29 years old with type 1 diabetes. The material sequenced was naive CD4+ T cells from blood.

CDR3: CAWSLGTTDPIGYTF. Here the CDR3 DNA reads TGTGCCTGGAGTCTCGGGACCACGGACCCAATTGGCTACACCTTC. The chain employs TRBV30 and TRBJ1-2; a weak D match, TRBD1 (5 bases). Looked up from germline, CDR1 is GTSNPN and CDR2 is SVGIG (reference sequence). The ends were cut back, 2 bases at V and 7 bases at J, with 20 bases in the middle. CDR3 length: 15 amino acids.